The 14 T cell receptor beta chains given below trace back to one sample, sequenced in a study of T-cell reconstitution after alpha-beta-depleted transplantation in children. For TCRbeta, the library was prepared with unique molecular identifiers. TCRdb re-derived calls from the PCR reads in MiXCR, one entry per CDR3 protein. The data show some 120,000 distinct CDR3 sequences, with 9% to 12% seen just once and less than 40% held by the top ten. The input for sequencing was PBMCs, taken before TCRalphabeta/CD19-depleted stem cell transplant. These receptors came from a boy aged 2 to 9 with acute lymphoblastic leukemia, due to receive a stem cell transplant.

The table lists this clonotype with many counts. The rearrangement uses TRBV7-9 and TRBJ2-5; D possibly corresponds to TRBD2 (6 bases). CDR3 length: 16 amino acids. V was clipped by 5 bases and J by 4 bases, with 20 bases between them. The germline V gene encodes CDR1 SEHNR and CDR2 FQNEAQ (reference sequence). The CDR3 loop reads CASSRALRERSETQYF. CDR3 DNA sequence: TGTGCCAGCAGCCGCGCCTTGCGGGAACGATCAGAGACCCAGTACTTC.

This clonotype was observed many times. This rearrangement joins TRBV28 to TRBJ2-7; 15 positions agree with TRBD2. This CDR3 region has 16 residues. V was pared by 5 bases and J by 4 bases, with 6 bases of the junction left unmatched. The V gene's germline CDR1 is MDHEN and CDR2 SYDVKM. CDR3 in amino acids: CASSTGTSGRRYEQYF. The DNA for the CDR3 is TGTGCCAGCAGTACCGGGACTAGCGGGAGGCGGTACGAGCAGTACTTC.

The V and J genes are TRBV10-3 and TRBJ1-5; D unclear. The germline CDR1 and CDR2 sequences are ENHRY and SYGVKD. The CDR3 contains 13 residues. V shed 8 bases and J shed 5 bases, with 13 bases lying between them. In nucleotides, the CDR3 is TGTGCCATCGGGGAACAGCAACATCAGCCCCAGCATTTT. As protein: CAIGEQQHQPQHF.

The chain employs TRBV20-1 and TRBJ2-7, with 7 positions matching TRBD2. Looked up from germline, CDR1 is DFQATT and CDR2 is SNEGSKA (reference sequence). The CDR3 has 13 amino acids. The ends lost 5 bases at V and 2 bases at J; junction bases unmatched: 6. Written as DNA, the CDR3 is TGCAGTGCTGGAGCTAGCGGAACCTACGAGCAGTACTTC. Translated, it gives CSAGASGTYEQYF.

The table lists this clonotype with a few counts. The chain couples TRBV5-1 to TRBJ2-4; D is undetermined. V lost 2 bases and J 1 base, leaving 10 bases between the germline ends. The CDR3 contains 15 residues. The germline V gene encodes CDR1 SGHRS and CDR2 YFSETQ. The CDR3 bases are TGCGCCAGCAGCTTTGGTGTGGGGGCCAAAAACATTCAGTACTTC. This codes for CASSFGVGAKNIQYF.

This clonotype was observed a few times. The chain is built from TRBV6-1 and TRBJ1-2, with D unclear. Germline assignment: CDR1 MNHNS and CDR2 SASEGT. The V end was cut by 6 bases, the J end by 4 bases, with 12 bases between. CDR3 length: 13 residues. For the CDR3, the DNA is TGTGCCAGCAGCCCCCCCCCAGGCTATGGCTACACCTTC. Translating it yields CASSPPPGYGYTF.

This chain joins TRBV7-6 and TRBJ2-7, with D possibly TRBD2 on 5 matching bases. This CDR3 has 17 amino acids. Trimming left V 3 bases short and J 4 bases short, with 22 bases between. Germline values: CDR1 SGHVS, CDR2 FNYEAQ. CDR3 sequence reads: CASSFLKGLFSGYEQYF. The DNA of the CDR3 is TGTGCCAGCAGCTTTTTGAAAGGGCTTTTTTCGGGGTACGAGCAGTACTTC.

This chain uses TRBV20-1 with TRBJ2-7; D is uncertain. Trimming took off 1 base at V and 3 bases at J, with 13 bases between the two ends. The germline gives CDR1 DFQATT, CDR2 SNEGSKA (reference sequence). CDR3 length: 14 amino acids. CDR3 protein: CSARGLGWDYEQYF. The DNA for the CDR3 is TGCAGTGCTAGAGGACTCGGATGGGACTACGAGCAGTACTTC.

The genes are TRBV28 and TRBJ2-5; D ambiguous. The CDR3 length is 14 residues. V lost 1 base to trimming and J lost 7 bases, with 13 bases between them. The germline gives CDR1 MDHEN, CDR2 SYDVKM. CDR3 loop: CASSLSNFGATQYF. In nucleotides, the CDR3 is TGTGCCAGCAGTTTATCTAATTTTGGTGCGACCCAGTACTTC. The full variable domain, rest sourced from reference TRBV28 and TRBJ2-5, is DVKVTQSSRYLVKRTGEKVFLECVQDMDHENMFWYRQDPGLGLRLIYFSYDVKMKEKGDIPEGYSVSREKKERFSLILESASTNQTSMYLCASSLSNFGATQYFGPGTRLLVL.

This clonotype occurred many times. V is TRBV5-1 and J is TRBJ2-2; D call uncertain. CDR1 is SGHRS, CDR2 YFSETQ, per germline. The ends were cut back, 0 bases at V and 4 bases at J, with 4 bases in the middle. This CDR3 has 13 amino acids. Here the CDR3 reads CASSLDLTGELFF. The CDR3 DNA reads TGCGCCAGCAGCTTGGACCTCACCGGGGAGCTGTTTTTT.

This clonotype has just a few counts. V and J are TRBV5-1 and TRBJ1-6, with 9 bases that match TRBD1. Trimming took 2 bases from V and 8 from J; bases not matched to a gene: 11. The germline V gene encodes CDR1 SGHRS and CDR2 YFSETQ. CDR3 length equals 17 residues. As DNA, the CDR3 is TGCGCCAGCAGCTTTCTTGGACAGGGGCTACTTTATTCACCCCTCCACTTT. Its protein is CASSFLGQGLLYSPLHF.

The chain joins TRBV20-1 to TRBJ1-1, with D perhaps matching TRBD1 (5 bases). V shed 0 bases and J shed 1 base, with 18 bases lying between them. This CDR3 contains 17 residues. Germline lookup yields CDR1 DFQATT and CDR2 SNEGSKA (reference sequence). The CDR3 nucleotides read TGCAGTGCTAGAGATCGCCTCCGCGAGGGGAGGAACACTGAAGCTTTCTTT. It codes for CSARDRLREGRNTEAFF.

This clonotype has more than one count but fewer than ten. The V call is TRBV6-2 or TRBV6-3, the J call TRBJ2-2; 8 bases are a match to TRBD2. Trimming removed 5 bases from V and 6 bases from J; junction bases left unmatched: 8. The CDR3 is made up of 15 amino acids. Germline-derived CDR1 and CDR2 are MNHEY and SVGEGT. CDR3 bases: TGTGCCAGCAGTCCCTTAGCGGGAAGGTCCGGGGAGCTGTTTTTT. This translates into CASSPLAGRSGELFF.

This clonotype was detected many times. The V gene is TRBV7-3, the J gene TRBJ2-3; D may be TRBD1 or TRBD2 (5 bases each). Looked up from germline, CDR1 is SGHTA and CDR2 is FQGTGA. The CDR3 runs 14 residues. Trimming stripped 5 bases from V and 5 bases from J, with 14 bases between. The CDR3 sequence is CASSATGARDTQYF. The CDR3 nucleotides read TGTGCCAGCAGCGCAACCGGGGCCCGAGATACGCAGTATTTT.